The clone carrying this T cell receptor (beta chain) was seen a handful of times. Its antigen is still unknown. Genomic DNA for unsorted samples was obtained from tens of millions of PBMCs. This sample was taken from a study of shared clonotypes between healthy human individuals. Germline CDR1 SNHLY, CDR2 FYNNEI. Trimming removed 7 bases at V and 8 bases at J, with 14 bases between. The CDR3 totals 12 residues. Assay execution proceeded at the deep level. As processed by the authors: ImmunoSEQ gave junction-only sequences without quality scores, so filtering differed. The repertoire was sequenced with immunoSEQ multiplex PCR; TCRdb's copy has only in-frame clones and lacks some. V and J calls and clone size are copied from that table; D and trimming were computed from the DNA. The sample includes more than 400,000 clones, around four fifths of them seen just once. General study points: Only blood underwent sampling, and tissue repertoires likely differ.

The clonotype originates from a woman between 40 and 55 years old in good health. Some clones in this sample may be carry-over from other donors' samples. The J gene is TRBJ1-2, the V gene TRBV2, with D tentatively TRBD1 (6 bases). Source material: PBMCs. DNA for the CDR3: TGTGCCAGCACCCAGAAGGGGGGCGGCTACACCTTC. Protein sequence: CASTQKGGGYTF.